These 31 T cell receptor beta chains came from one sample sequenced in a study of blood T cells in healthy people across ages. Using a J-beta primer mix together with a sample-barcoded 5' primer, a second PCR was run for about 6 to 11 cycles. MiXCR was run by TCRdb on the 5' RACE reads, yielding one entry per CDR3 protein. The sample has about 1.4 million distinct CDR3 sequences; approximately 59% are singletons. The sample comprised blood. The receptors come from a man younger than 30 in good health.

The chain combines TRBV4-3 with TRBJ2-6; no clear D. This CDR3 has 21 amino acids. The germline V and J ends were trimmed by 1 base and 0 bases, with 22 bases remaining between them. Germline-derived CDR1 and CDR2 are LGHNA and YSLEER. The chain's CDR3 is CASSQAAVVVVISSGANVLTF. CDR3 sequence (DNA): TGCGCCAGCAGCCAAGCTGCGGTGGTAGTCGTGATAAGCTCTGGGGCCAACGTCCTGACTTTC.

This chain uses TRBV6-5 with TRBJ2-6; TRBD1 or TRBD2 may be the D gene (6 bases each). V was clipped by 2 bases and J by 0 bases, with 14 bases between them. In germline, CDR1 is MNHEY, CDR2 SVGAGI. The CDR3 contains 18 residues. CDR3 DNA sequence: TGTGCCAGCAGTTACAGGGGGGTGGGGTCCTCTGGGGCCAACGTCCTGACTTTC. Its protein product is CASSYRGVGSSGANVLTF.

The chain employs TRBV12-3 or TRBV12-4 and TRBJ2-6; possibly TRBD1 for D (6 bases). The CDR3 loop spans 16 amino acids. Between the trimmed V and J ends, which lost 4 bases and 4 bases, there was a span of 14 bases. The CDR3 loop reads CASSYLRGAGANVLTF. The DNA of the CDR3 is TGTGCCAGCAGTTATCTCAGGGGAGCAGGGGCCAACGTCCTGACTTTC.

V and J are TRBV11-2 and TRBJ1-2; 11 positions match TRBD1. V gave up 4 bases and J gave up 0 bases; unmatched junction bases: 10. Germline V gene lookup returns CDR1 SGHAT and CDR2 FQNNGV. The CDR3 runs 18 residues. The CDR3 spells CASSSYLDRGLPNYGYTF. In DNA, the CDR3 is TGTGCCAGCAGCTCCTACTTGGACAGGGGGCTACCTAACTATGGCTACACCTTC.

There are a few counts of this clonotype. The chain couples TRBV3-1 to TRBJ2-1; a possible D gene is TRBD2 (7 bases). There are 16 residues in the CDR3. Trimming cost V 1 base and J 3 bases, with 13 bases left between them. Looked up from germline, CDR1 is LGHDT and CDR2 is YNNKEL (reference sequence). Here the CDR3 DNA reads TGTGCCAGCAGCCAAGGGGGGCTAGCGGTCTACAATGAGCAGTTCTTC. Encoded protein: CASSQGGLAVYNEQFF.

The rearrangement links TRBV6-5 to TRBJ1-1, with D possibly TRBD1 on 6 matching bases. The CDR3 length is 15 residues. V lost 2 bases and J 3 bases, leaving 13 bases between the germline ends. Germline CDR1 reads MNHEY; CDR2 reads SVGAGI. For the CDR3, the DNA is TGTGCCAGCAGTTACCGGGGACACGGGGACACTGAAGCTTTCTTT. This gives the protein CASSYRGHGDTEAFF.

The genes are TRBV20-1 and TRBJ2-1; D gene uncertain. V was pared by 0 bases and J by 6 bases, with 9 bases between. The CDR3 contains 13 residues. CDR1 and CDR2 from the germline V gene are DFQATT and SNEGSKA (reference sequence). The CDR3 loop is CSARERRRNEQFF. In DNA form, the CDR3 reads TGCAGTGCTAGAGAGAGGCGCCGCAATGAGCAGTTCTTC.

The sample holds a few counts of this clonotype. The gene calls are TRBV12-3 or TRBV12-4 and TRBJ2-4, with D hard to call. This CDR3 comprises 12 residues. The germline V and J ends were trimmed by 6 bases and 7 bases, with 10 bases remaining between them. CDR3 region: CASSPMANIQYF. The CDR3 DNA is TGTGCCAGCAGCCCTATGGCTAACATTCAGTACTTC.

The rearrangement joins TRBV6-6 to TRBJ2-7; 8 nucleotides agree with TRBD2. After removal of 7 bases from V and 0 bases from J, the junction contained 8 bases not matched to a gene. The CDR3 is made up of 15 amino acids. The germline gives CDR1 MNHNY, CDR2 SVGAGI (reference sequence). DNA of the CDR3: TGTGCCAGCATGGGACTAGGGTTCACCTCCTACGAGCAGTACTTC. This codes for CASMGLGFTSYEQYF.

To note about this clonotype: A much larger clone sits a single nucleotide away, making a read error possible. The V and J genes are TRBV4-1 and TRBJ2-5; either TRBD1 or TRBD2 may supply D (5 bases each). The germline CDR1 and CDR2 sequences are MGHRA and YSYEKL. The CDR3 consists of 14 residues. CDR3: CASSQVPGRETRYF. The CDR3 coding sequence is TGCGCCAGCAGCCAAGTCCCAGGGAGAGAGACCCGGTACTTC.

This sequence joins TRBV6-5 and TRBJ2-7; TRBD1 matches at 9 bases. V shed 6 bases, J shed 5 bases, and the junction held 14 bases outside the gene matches. Germline V CDR1 and CDR2: MNHEY, SVGAGI. This CDR3 is built from 16 residues. In DNA form, the CDR3 reads TGTGCCAGCAGACGACCTCCGGGACAGGGAGACAACGAGCAGTACTTC. Amino acid sequence: CASRRPPGQGDNEQYF.

The genes are TRBV7-2 and TRBJ2-7; 12 bases line up with TRBD1. V shed 5 bases, J shed 5 bases, and the junction held 7 bases outside the gene matches. Germline V lookup: CDR1 SGHTA, CDR2 FQGNSA. CDR3 size: 15 residues. This chain's CDR3 is CASSKTGTGGDEQYF. The DNA for the CDR3 is TGTGCCAGCAGCAAGACCGGGACAGGGGGCGACGAGCAGTACTTC. Using reference TRBV7-2 and TRBJ2-7 for the parts outside the CDR3, the full variable domain is GAGVSQSPSNKVTEKGKDVELRCDPISGHTALYWYRQSLGQGLEFLIYFQGNSAPDKSGLPSDRFSAERTGGSVSTLTIQRTQQEDSAVYLCASSKTGTGGDEQYFGPGTRLTVT.

The chain uses TRBV12-5 and TRBJ2-4; D not certain. The J call could be wrong; TRBJ2-7 is a better fit for the DNA end. Germline CDR1 is LGHNT and CDR2 is FRNRAP. The CDR3 extends over 13 amino acids. CDR3 nucleotide sequence: TGTGCTAGTGGTTTGCCCTCCCCGTACGAGCAGTACTTC. It translates to CASGLPSPYEQYF.

V gene TRBV10-3 combines with J gene TRBJ2-5; D tentatively reads TRBD1 or TRBD2 (5 bases each). The CDR3 contains 13 residues. Trimming left V 10 bases short and J 5 bases short, with 17 bases between. Germline CDR1 is ENHRY and CDR2 is SYGVKD. CDR3: CATAQGWGETQYF. The CDR3 DNA is TGTGCCACCGCCCAGGGCTGGGGGGAGACCCAGTACTTC.

The CDR3 DNA follows: TGTGCCAGCAGCTTATGGGCAGGGGTGGCCTACGAGCAGTACTTC. This encodes CASSLWAGVAYEQYF. The rearrangement joins TRBV7-2 to TRBJ2-7; a possible D gene is TRBD1 (6 bases). Per the germline V gene, CDR1 is SGHTA and CDR2 is FQGNSA. V was clipped by 2 bases and J by 2 bases, with 13 bases between them. There are 15 residues in the CDR3. Combining the CDR3 with reference TRBV7-2 and TRBJ2-7 gives the whole variable domain GAGVSQSPSNKVTEKGKDVELRCDPISGHTALYWYRQSLGQGLEFLIYFQGNSAPDKSGLPSDRFSAERTGGSVSTLTIQRTQQEDSAVYLCASSLWAGVAYEQYFGPGTRLTVT.

This rearrangement joins TRBV4-2 to TRBJ2-3, with TRBD2 identical over 7 bases. From germline, CDR1 is LGHNA and CDR2 YNFKEQ. CDR3 length equals 17 residues. The V gene end was trimmed by 0 bases and the J gene end by 2 bases; junction bases not matched to a gene: 8. CDR3 loop: CASSQDPGRVYTDTQYF. The CDR3 coding sequence is TGTGCCAGCAGCCAAGATCCGGGGAGGGTCTACACAGATACGCAGTATTTT.

This chain connects TRBV20-1 to TRBJ2-4; D is perhaps TRBD2 (6 bases). The tail of the sequence fits TRBJ2-7 better, so the J call may be wrong. Per germline, CDR1 DFQATT and CDR2 SNEGSKA (reference sequence). The CDR3 length is 14 residues. CDR3 sequence: CSARRPGVTYEQYF. CDR3 sequence (DNA): TGCAGTGCTAGGAGACCGGGGGTTACCTACGAGCAGTACTTC.

V usage is TRBV3-1 and J usage is TRBJ2-5; weak D call: TRBD2 (6 bases). Germline lookup yields CDR1 LGHDT and CDR2 YNNKEL (reference sequence). The germline V and J ends were trimmed by 3 bases and 5 bases, with 19 bases remaining between them. The CDR3 length is 16 residues. In DNA form, the CDR3 reads TGTGCCAGCAGCCAGGACGGGGGACTCCCTCCGGAGACCCAGTACTTC. Its translation: CASSQDGGLPPETQYF.

J is TRBJ2-5 and V is TRBV20-1; possible D gene TRBD1, 5 bases. The CDR3 consists of 14 residues. V was shortened by 3 bases and J by 11 bases, with 22 bases between the two germline ends. Germline lookup yields CDR1 DFQATT and CDR2 SNEGSKA (reference sequence). As DNA, the CDR3 is TGCAGTGCTAGTACACAGGCCGGCTGGGGTGAGCAGTACTTC. Protein: CSASTQAGWGEQYF.

The chain is built from TRBV10-2 and TRBJ1-2; a weak D match, TRBD1 (5 bases). V shed 6 bases and J shed 3 bases, with 17 bases lying between them. This CDR3 has 15 residues. Germline CDR1 and CDR2: WSHSY and SAAADI. CDR3 sequence: CASSSREGLDYGYTF. The CDR3 bases are TGCGCCAGCAGCTCCAGGGAGGGCTTGGACTATGGCTACACCTTC.

This chain links TRBV20-1 with TRBJ2-1; maybe TRBD1 (6 bases). The CDR3 runs to 14 residues. Germline-derived CDR1 and CDR2 are DFQATT and SNEGSKA (reference sequence). V was shortened by 3 bases and J by 1 base, with 10 bases between the two germline ends. This chain's CDR3 is CSARRGGSYNEQFF. The DNA for the CDR3 is TGCAGTGCTAGGAGAGGGGGTTCCTACAATGAGCAGTTCTTC.

The chain combines TRBV14 with TRBJ2-1; 7 bases line up with TRBD2. Germline CDR1 is SGHDN and CDR2 is FVKESK. After removal of 1 base from V and 7 bases from J, the junction contained 10 bases not matched to a gene. The length of the CDR3 is 16 residues. The CDR3 here is CASSQVVQRGKNEQFF. For the CDR3, the DNA is TGTGCCAGCAGCCAAGTCGTGCAGCGGGGTAAAAATGAGCAGTTCTTC.

J is TRBJ2-3 and V is TRBV15; D remains ambiguous. CDR1 LNHNV and CDR2 YYDKDF come from the germline V gene (reference sequence). V was clipped by 4 bases and J by 5 bases, with 7 bases between them. The CDR3 totals 12 residues. CDR3 loop: CATSKLGDTQYF. CDR3 nucleotide sequence: TGTGCCACCAGCAAACTGGGAGATACGCAGTATTTT.

A few counts support this clonotype. V is TRBV27 and J is TRBJ2-2; D is tentatively TRBD1 or TRBD2 (5 bases each). The CDR3 runs 14 residues. Trimming took off 5 bases at V and 6 bases at J, with 13 bases between the two ends. CDR1 is MNHEY and CDR2 is SMNVEV in the germline V gene (reference sequence). DNA of the CDR3: TGTGCCAGCAGTCTCGAGGGGTACGCCGGGGAGCTGTTTTTT. This codes for CASSLEGYAGELFF.

The chain recombines TRBV6-2 or TRBV6-3 with TRBJ2-1; 11 bases line up with TRBD2. This CDR3 is built from 15 residues. Germline V gene sequence: CDR1 MNHEY, CDR2 SVGEGT. Trimming removed 5 bases from V and 4 bases from J; junction bases left unmatched: 4. The CDR3 DNA reads TGTGCCAGCAGTACGGGACTAGCGGTTTACAATGAGCAGTTCTTC. Encoded protein: CASSTGLAVYNEQFF.

The rearrangement joins TRBV20-1 to TRBJ1-6; TRBD1 might be the D (5 bases). Trimming stripped 3 bases from V and 5 bases from J, with 11 bases between. Per germline, CDR1 DFQATT and CDR2 SNEGSKA (reference sequence). This CDR3 is 14 amino acids long. Here the CDR3 DNA reads TGCAGTGCTAGTTTCGGGGGAAATAATTCACCCCTCCACTTT. Protein product: CSASFGGNNSPLHF.

The CDR3 region is CASSQLYTGAYEQYF. In DNA form, the CDR3 reads TGCGCCAGCAGCCAGCTTTATACAGGGGCCTACGAGCAGTACTTC. The V and J genes are TRBV4-3 and TRBJ2-7; 7 bases are a match to TRBD1. After removal of 3 bases from V and 2 bases from J, the junction contained 7 bases not matched to a gene. Germline CDR1 reads LGHNA; CDR2 reads YSLEER. This CDR3 has 15 residues.

The rearrangement links TRBV4-2 to TRBJ1-2; a weak D match, TRBD1 (5 bases). The V gene's germline CDR1 is LGHNA and CDR2 YNFKEQ. This CDR3 comprises 16 residues. V dropped 0 bases and J dropped 6 bases, with 17 bases sitting between them. The chain's CDR3 is CASSQEGMGDSDGYTF. In DNA form, the CDR3 reads TGTGCCAGCAGCCAAGAAGGGATGGGGGATTCGGATGGCTACACCTTC.

With respect to this clonotype: At one of its ends the junction is not consistent with the germline gene, which may arise from a read error. The chain recombines TRBV4-1 with TRBJ2-2; D remains ambiguous. This CDR3 is 14 amino acids long. Per the germline V gene, CDR1 is MGHRA and CDR2 is YSYEKL. Written as DNA, the CDR3 is TGTGCCAGCAGCCAAGTCCATCTGTCCGGGGAGCTGTTTTTT. This gives the protein CASSQVHLSGELFF.

The V call is TRBV6-5, the J call TRBJ2-3; 8 bases line up with TRBD1. V shed 8 bases, J shed 2 bases, and the junction held 9 bases outside the gene matches. The CDR3 extends over 15 amino acids. From germline, CDR1 is MNHEY and CDR2 SVGAGI. The DNA for the CDR3 is TGTGCCAGCCTTCCGGGACAGGCGTTCACAGATACGCAGTATTTT. Amino acids: CASLPGQAFTDTQYF.

This clonotype was detected a few times. The chain carries TRBV11-2 and TRBJ2-5; TRBD1 matches at 10 bases. Germline values: CDR1 SGHAT, CDR2 FQNNGV. After removal of 6 bases from V and 4 bases from J, the junction contained 14 bases not matched to a gene. The CDR3 sequence is 17 residues long. CDR3 sequence: CASSSGLGQGLVETQYF. CDR3 nucleotide sequence: TGTGCCAGCAGTTCTGGACTGGGACAGGGGTTGGTAGAGACCCAGTACTTC. Drawing the rest from reference TRBV11-2 and TRBJ2-5, the complete variable domain is EAGVAQSPRYKIIEKRQSVAFWCNPISGHATLYWYQQILGQGPKLLIQFQNNGVVDDSQLPKDRFSAERLKGVDSTLKIQPAKLEDSAVYLCASSSGLGQGLVETQYFGPGTRLLVL.